The sample holds a few counts of the clone carrying this TCR beta chain. The germline V gene has CDR1 MDHEN and CDR2 SYDVKM. This CDR3 is built from 15 residues. The J segment lost 2 bases and the V segment lost 2 bases, leaving 2 bases of the junction unmatched. Generated by immunoSEQ multiplex PCR, the TCRdb table keeps only in-frame clones and is missing some. Counted here are 250,000 or so clones, 91% occurring once; the ten biggest clones make up about 3%. The data derive from a study of blood T cell repertoires in COVID-19. Sequencing was carried out using PBMCs or T cells enriched from blood (not recorded which). The rearrangement links TRBV28 to TRBJ1-3; 8 bases are a match to TRBD1. The source is a man between 35 and 55 years old who had been exposed to COVID-19. CDR3 bases: TGTGCCAGCAGTTTAGGGACAGGCACTGGAAACACCATATATTTT. Residues: CASSLGTGTGNTIYF.